These 19 T cell receptor beta chains were all obtained from the same sample, sequenced in a study of T cells in localized non-small cell lung cancer. Only in-frame clones appear in the TCRdb table, and some are missing; sequencing was by immunoSEQ multiplex PCR. The repertoire holds 70,000 or so clones, with approximately 84% as singletons. Sequenced here: peripheral blood, sampled before any cancer treatment. These receptors were obtained from a female donor aged 60 or older with stage I lung adenocarcinoma.

J is TRBJ2-5 and V is TRBV11-3; D is uncertain. CDR3 length: 14 amino acids. V shed 5 bases and J shed 5 bases, with 15 bases lying between them. CDR1 is SGHNT, CDR2 YENEEA, per germline. CDR3 bases: TGTGCCAGCAGCCTGGGCGCAGACTCGGAGACCCAGTACTTC. Translation: CASSLGADSETQYF.

The chain combines TRBV5-6 with TRBJ2-3, with D uncertain. CDR3 length: 15 residues. V lost 0 bases, J lost 4 bases, and 12 bases lay in between. Germline values: CDR1 SGHDT, CDR2 YYEEEE. The CDR3 sequence is CASSLVMLGPDTQYF. The CDR3 coding sequence is TGTGCCAGCAGCTTGGTTATGTTAGGGCCAGATACGCAGTATTTT.

The table lists this clone with a few counts. The chain couples TRBV7-3 to TRBJ2-7; tentatively, D is TRBD1 or TRBD2 (6 bases each). Germline loops: CDR1 SGHTA, CDR2 FQGTGA. The CDR3 is 14 residues long. V was cut by 4 bases and J by 0 bases, with 10 bases left in between. The CDR3 sequence: CASSSGGGSYEQYF. The CDR3 coding sequence is TGTGCCAGCAGCTCCGGAGGGGGCTCCTACGAGCAGTACTTC.

This chain joins TRBV6-1 and TRBJ1-2; 7 bases fit TRBD1. Germline CDR1 reads MNHNS; CDR2 reads SASEGT. The trim removed 6 bases at V and 8 bases at J, leaving 9 bases unmatched. This CDR3 is built from 13 residues. The CDR3 region is CASRSRQGGGYTF. Here the CDR3 DNA reads TGTGCCAGCAGATCCAGACAGGGCGGCGGCTACACCTTC.

The V gene is TRBV18, the J gene TRBJ1-5; D is perhaps TRBD1 (5 bases). There are 15 residues in the CDR3. Germline V gene sequence: CDR1 KGHSH, CDR2 LQKENI. V lost 2 bases, J lost 8 bases, and 16 bases lay in between. The CDR3 spells CASSPGLIGDEPQHF. For the CDR3, the DNA is TGTGCCAGCTCACCAGGGTTGATAGGGGATGAGCCCCAGCATTTT.

The gene calls are TRBV7-6 and TRBJ2-7, with D maybe TRBD2 (5 bases). This CDR3 has 14 residues. Germline CDR1 is SGHVS and CDR2 is FNYEAQ. The V end was cut by 2 bases, the J end by 5 bases, with 13 bases between. This CDR3 reads CASSLSPGVHEQYF. CDR3 DNA: TGTGCCAGCAGCTTAAGTCCCGGGGTCCACGAGCAGTACTTC.

The V gene is TRBV9, the J gene TRBJ2-4, with D tentatively TRBD1 (5 bases). Trimming took 0 bases from V and 0 from J, leaving 16 bases between them. The CDR3 has 18 amino acids. Germline CDR1 reads SGDLS; CDR2 reads YYNGEE. This CDR3 reads CASSVGLQANLAKNIQYF. In nucleotides, the CDR3 is TGTGCCAGCAGCGTAGGGCTACAGGCGAACCTAGCCAAAAACATTCAGTACTTC.

This clone was seen a single time. V usage is TRBV4-2 and J usage is TRBJ2-1; D not resolved. The CDR3 sequence is 12 residues long. CDR1 LGHNA and CDR2 YNFKEQ come from the germline V gene. V dropped 1 base and J dropped 7 bases, with 5 bases sitting between them. The DNA for the CDR3 is TGTGCCAGCAGCCAAGTGCGTAATGAGCAGTTCTTC. Protein sequence: CASSQVRNEQFF.

The chain has TRBV19 and TRBJ2-7, with 8 bases matching TRBD2. CDR1 and CDR2 (germline): LNHDA, SQIVND (reference sequence). Trimming removed 3 bases from V and 7 bases from J; junction bases left unmatched: 14. This CDR3 is built from 16 residues. This CDR3 is CASSIDSGEGAGEQYF. The CDR3 region has the DNA TGTGCCAGTAGTATCGATAGCGGGGAAGGCGCAGGTGAGCAGTACTTC.

The rearrangement links TRBV7-3 to TRBJ2-5, with 10 bases aligning to TRBD2. V gave up 5 bases and J gave up 1 base; unmatched junction bases: 4. The CDR3 runs to 15 residues. Germline CDR1 SGHTA, CDR2 FQGTGA. CDR3 nucleotides: TGTGCCAGCAGCAATAGCGGGGGGCTCCAAGAGACCCAGTACTTC. Encoded protein: CASSNSGGLQETQYF.

This chain joins TRBV5-6 and TRBJ1-6, with unresolved D. This CDR3 region has 15 residues. V was pared by 1 base and J by 5 bases, with 10 bases between. CDR1 is SGHDT, CDR2 YYEEEE, per germline. CDR3 bases: TGTGCCAGCAGCTTGTTTCAAGTGGATAATTCACCCCTCCACTTT. Amino acid sequence: CASSLFQVDNSPLHF.

This sequence joins TRBV2 and TRBJ2-7, with a possible D match to TRBD2 (5 bases). The CDR3 has 12 residues. Germline V CDR1 and CDR2: SNHLY, FYNNEI. V was pared by 1 base and J by 10 bases, with 11 bases between. CDR3 in DNA: TGTGCCAGCAGTGAAGGACTAACGGGCCAGTACTTC. This sequence encodes CASSEGLTGQYF.

This chain connects TRBV2 to TRBJ2-5, with D hard to call. This CDR3 region has 13 residues. V was cut by 6 bases and J by 2 bases, with 10 bases left in between. CDR1 is SNHLY and CDR2 is FYNNEI in the germline V gene. Written as DNA, the CDR3 is TGTGCCAGCAGCGTGACCCAACAAGAGACCCAGTACTTC. This codes for CASSVTQQETQYF.

The rearrangement links TRBV27 to TRBJ2-1, with D perhaps matching TRBD2 (6 bases). The V end lost 3 bases, the J end lost 4 bases, and 10 bases lay between the germline ends. This CDR3 is 14 amino acids long. CDR1 MNHEY and CDR2 SMNVEV come from the germline V gene (reference sequence). The CDR3 region is CASSFSSEYNEQFF. The DNA for the CDR3 is TGTGCCAGCAGTTTTTCTAGCGAATACAATGAGCAGTTCTTC.

This clone was observed a handful of times. V and J are TRBV7-2 and TRBJ1-2, with 9 bases fitting TRBD1. Per germline, CDR1 SGHTA and CDR2 FQGNSA. The CDR3 has 14 residues. V lost 4 bases and J lost 2; bases outside the gene matches: 2. The CDR3 sequence is CASSYGQGNYGYTF. The CDR3 DNA reads TGTGCCAGCAGCTACGGACAGGGGAACTATGGCTACACCTTC. Full variable domain (rest looked up from reference TRBV7-2 and TRBJ1-2): GAGVSQSPSNKVTEKGKDVELRCDPISGHTALYWYRQSLGQGLEFLIYFQGNSAPDKSGLPSDRFSAERTGGSVSTLTIQRTQQEDSAVYLCASSYGQGNYGYTFGSGTRLTVV.

This clone was recorded a few times. The CDR3 reads CASSQRGKKTNQPQHF. CDR3 in DNA: TGTGCCAGCAGTCAACGGGGCAAGAAGACTAATCAGCCCCAGCATTTT. This chain uses TRBV7-3 with TRBJ1-5; tentatively, D is TRBD1 (5 bases). The CDR3 is 16 residues long. From germline, CDR1 is SGHTA and CDR2 FQGTGA. V lost 6 bases and J lost 4, with 19 bases in between. Filled out from reference TRBV7-3 and TRBJ1-5, the complete variable domain reads GAGVSQTPSNKVTEKGKYVELRCDPISGHTALYWYRQSLGQGPEFLIYFQGTGAADDSGLPNDRFFAVRPEGSVSTLKIQRTERGDSAVYLCASSQRGKKTNQPQHFGDGTRLSIL.

V is TRBV19 and J is TRBJ2-1; TRBD2 might be the D (6 bases). The CDR3 consists of 16 residues. Per the germline V gene, CDR1 is LNHDA and CDR2 is SQIVND (reference sequence). Trimming stripped 3 bases from V and 2 bases from J, with 14 bases between. CDR3 nucleotide sequence: TGTGCCAGTAGTATCGGGGCGGGGACGACCTACAATGAGCAGTTCTTC. Translating it yields CASSIGAGTTYNEQFF. The variable domain in full, with the rest retrieved from reference TRBV19 and TRBJ2-1, is DGGITQSPKYLFRKEGQNVTLSCEQNLNHDAMYWYRQDPGQGLRLIYYSQIVNDFQKGDIAEGYSVSREKKESFPLTVTSAQKNPTAFYLCASSIGAGTTYNEQFFGPGTRLTVL.

The chain carries TRBV29-1 and TRBJ2-1; a weak D match, TRBD2 (6 bases). Trimming pared 2 bases from V and 6 bases from J, leaving 26 bases between. From germline, CDR1 is SQVTM and CDR2 ANQGSEA. This CDR3 region has 18 residues. In DNA form, the CDR3 reads TGCAGCGTTGAAAAATTTGGTATCCGGGACTTCCTTTCCAATGAGCAGTTCTTC. Residues: CSVEKFGIRDFLSNEQFF.

The chain employs TRBV6-1 and TRBJ2-1; 11 bases agree with TRBD2. This CDR3 is built from 14 residues. Looked up from germline, CDR1 is MNHNS and CDR2 is SASEGT. Trimming at V came to 7 bases and at J to 4 bases, leaving 3 bases not matched to a gene. For the CDR3, the DNA is TGTGCCAGCACAACTAGCGGGAGTTACAATGAGCAGTTCTTC. Translated, it gives CASTTSGSYNEQFF.